Presented here are 25 T cell receptor beta chains from one specimen sequenced in a study of PD-1 blockade in classical Hodgkin lymphoma. Libraries were prepared by immunoSEQ multiplex PCR; TCRdb keeps only in-frame clonotypes and omits some of them. The profile shows approximately 61,000 clones, nearly 90% of them singletons. Time point: cycle 4 day 1 (C4D1), after around six weeks of nivolumab. Autologous stem cell transplantation was followed by relapse in every patient, and brentuximab vedotin exposure varied. This specimen consisted of peripheral blood mononuclear cells (PBMCs), obtained before the fourth cycle of nivolumab. The receptors were sampled from a human donor with classical Hodgkin lymphoma.

This clone showed up just once. V usage is TRBV5-4 and J usage is TRBJ1-5, with D unresolved. The CDR3 is 12 residues long. The ends were cut back, 0 bases at V and 5 bases at J, with 3 bases in the middle. Germline CDR1 SGHNT, CDR2 YYREEE (reference sequence). Here the CDR3 reads CASSLDHQPQHF. In DNA form, the CDR3 reads TGTGCCAGCAGCTTGGATCATCAGCCCCAGCATTTT.

The CDR3 sequence: CASSESEVKGNQPQHF. CDR3 in DNA: TGCGCCAGCAGTGAGAGTGAGGTAAAAGGCAATCAGCCCCAGCATTTT. The chain is built from TRBV10-2 and TRBJ1-5; D is uncertain. The germline V gene encodes CDR1 WSHSY and CDR2 SAAADI. CDR3 length: 16 amino acids. V was cut by 2 bases and J by 2 bases, with 13 bases left in between.

The V call is TRBV28, the J call TRBJ1-5; 9 positions match TRBD1. The V gene end was trimmed by 5 bases and the J gene end by 2 bases; junction bases not matched to a gene: 13. Germline V gene data show CDR1 as MDHEN and CDR2 as SYDVKM. The CDR3 covers 18 residues. CDR3 DNA: TGTGCCAGCAGTGCCTCGACAGGGGGGCTCTTTGGCAATCAGCCCCAGCATTTT. This gives the protein CASSASTGGLFGNQPQHF.

This clone was counted between two and nine times. V and J are TRBV7-2 and TRBJ2-1; D may be TRBD1 or TRBD2 (5 bases each). Germline values: CDR1 SGHTA, CDR2 FQGNSA. The CDR3 is 15 residues long. Trimming took 2 bases from V and 3 from J, leaving 11 bases between them. CDR3 region: CASSLSQGVYNEQFF. The CDR3 coding sequence is TGTGCCAGCAGCTTAAGTCAGGGAGTCTACAATGAGCAGTTCTTC.

This rearrangement joins TRBV7-9 to TRBJ2-5, with 7 positions matching TRBD1. The CDR3 length is 16 residues. From germline, CDR1 is SEHNR and CDR2 FQNEAQ (reference sequence). Trimming removed 10 bases from V and 0 bases from J; junction bases left unmatched: 14. The CDR3 spells CATAVPDRMYQETQYF. As DNA, the CDR3 is TGTGCCACCGCAGTCCCGGACAGGATGTACCAAGAGACCCAGTACTTC. The full variable domain, with the rest looked up from reference TRBV7-9 and TRBJ2-5, is DTGVSQNPRHKITKRGQNVTFRCDPISEHNRLYWYRQTLGQGPEFLTYFQNEAQLEKSRLLSDRFSAERPKGSFSTLEIQRTEQGDSAMYLCATAVPDRMYQETQYFGPGTRLLVL.

This rearrangement joins TRBV7-9 to TRBJ2-7, with no clear D. Germline V lookup: CDR1 SEHNR, CDR2 FQNEAQ (reference sequence). The CDR3 covers 15 residues. Trimming took 1 base from V and 4 from J, leaving 14 bases between them. CDR3 sequence reads: CASSLVQDLGYEQYF. CDR3 DNA sequence: TGTGCCAGCAGCTTAGTGCAGGACCTCGGATACGAGCAGTACTTC.

The J gene is TRBJ1-2, the V gene TRBV6-1; D gene unclear. The CDR3 extends over 13 amino acids. The germline CDR1 and CDR2 sequences are MNHNS and SASEGT. The germline V and J ends were trimmed by 11 bases and 3 bases, with 16 bases remaining between them. CDR3: CASHPAGHYGYTF. The DNA of the CDR3 is TGTGCCTCCCACCCAGCAGGCCACTATGGCTACACCTTC.

V gene TRBV14 combines with J gene TRBJ1-3, with D possibly matching TRBD1 (6 bases). CDR3 length equals 15 residues. Germline lookup yields CDR1 SGHDN and CDR2 FVKESK. V was cut by 4 bases and J by 4 bases, with 14 bases left in between. CDR3 in DNA: TGTGCCAGCAGCCTCCTCAGGGGTCCAGGAAACACCATATATTTT. Residues: CASSLLRGPGNTIYF.

The CDR3 coding sequence is TGTGCCAGCAGCCCACTCGGCACAGATACGCAGTATTTT. This gives the protein CASSPLGTDTQYF. The chain employs TRBV27 and TRBJ2-3; no firm D call. The CDR3 extends over 13 amino acids. V was shortened by 6 bases and J by 1 base, with 8 bases between the two germline ends. Germline V lookup: CDR1 MNHEY, CDR2 SMNVEV (reference sequence).

This chain links TRBV5-1 with TRBJ2-5, with D possibly TRBD2 on 7 matching bases. CDR1 SGHRS and CDR2 YFSETQ come from the germline V gene. Trimming shortened V by 6 bases and J by 1 base, and 16 bases separated the two germline ends. The CDR3 loop spans 15 amino acids. The CDR3 region is CASTPGRGPQETQYF. Here the CDR3 DNA reads TGCGCCAGCACGCCCGGGCGGGGGCCCCAAGAGACCCAGTACTTC.

The rearrangement joins TRBV6-1 to TRBJ1-4; unclear D gene. Germline-derived CDR1 and CDR2 are MNHNS and SASEGT. The CDR3 is made up of 17 amino acids. The V end lost 1 base, the J end lost 0 bases, and 12 bases lay between the germline ends. CDR3: CASSEVVGVATNEKLFF. For the CDR3, the DNA is TGTGCCAGCAGTGAAGTAGTAGGAGTTGCAACTAATGAAAAACTGTTTTTT.

V is TRBV4-1 and J is TRBJ1-1; weak D call: TRBD1 (6 bases). The germline CDR1 and CDR2 sequences are MGHRA and YSYEKL. With 2 bases removed from V and 7 bases from J, the gap between germline ends came to 20 bases. CDR3 length: 16 amino acids. The CDR3 nucleotides are TGCGCCAGCAGCCAAAAGTCGACAGGTCCGGGGCTTGAAGCTTTCTTT. This translates into CASSQKSTGPGLEAFF.

The genes are TRBV30 and TRBJ1-6; a possible D gene is TRBD1 (6 bases). Germline CDR1 GTSNPN, CDR2 SVGIG (reference sequence). V gave up 1 base and J gave up 0 bases, with 10 bases separating them. The CDR3 is 16 residues long. The CDR3, as DNA: TGTGCCTGGAGTGCGCAGGGGATCTCCTATAATTCACCCCTCCACTTT. Translating gives CAWSAQGISYNSPLHF.

This rearrangement joins TRBV5-1 to TRBJ2-7; D not resolved. Germline V CDR1 and CDR2: SGHRS, YFSETQ. The V and J ends lost 0 bases and 2 bases respectively, with 6 bases between them. The CDR3 is made up of 13 amino acids. DNA for the CDR3: TGCGCCAGCAGCTTGGAAATAGCCTACGAGCAGTACTTC. Protein sequence: CASSLEIAYEQYF.

The V gene is TRBV5-1, the J gene TRBJ1-5; D unresolved. The germline gives CDR1 SGHRS, CDR2 YFSETQ. V dropped 5 bases and J dropped 9 bases, with 15 bases sitting between them. This CDR3 has 13 residues. CDR3 in amino acids: CASSDHVGGPQHF. CDR3 nucleotide sequence: TGCGCCAGCAGTGACCACGTAGGAGGGCCCCAGCATTTT.

The rearrangement links TRBV6-5 to TRBJ1-1; tentative D call: TRBD1 (5 bases). The CDR3 sequence is 15 residues long. The V and J ends lost 2 bases and 0 bases respectively, with 10 bases between them. The germline V gene has CDR1 MNHEY and CDR2 SVGAGI. The CDR3 coding sequence is TGTGCCAGCAGTTACGGGTGGGGGATGAACACTGAAGCTTTCTTT. Amino acids: CASSYGWGMNTEAFF.

The gene calls are TRBV18 and TRBJ2-1; the D gene is possibly TRBD2 (7 bases). The germline gives CDR1 KGHSH, CDR2 LQKENI. The CDR3 loop spans 15 amino acids. Trimming removed 3 bases at V and 0 bases at J, with 9 bases between. In nucleotides, the CDR3 is TGTGCCAGCTCACCTCGGGGGGCCTCCTACAATGAGCAGTTCTTC. Protein: CASSPRGASYNEQFF. The full variable domain, completed using reference TRBV18 and TRBJ2-1, is NAGVMQNPRHLVRRRGQEARLRCSPMKGHSHVYWYRQLPEEGLKFMVYLQKENIIDESGMPKERFSAEFPKEGPSILRIQQVVRGDSAAYFCASSPRGASYNEQFFGPGTRLTVL.

This chain joins TRBV5-1 and TRBJ2-1; D is perhaps TRBD1 or TRBD2 (5 bases each). Germline values: CDR1 SGHRS, CDR2 YFSETQ. The V end was cut by 6 bases, the J end by 5 bases, with 12 bases between. This CDR3 has 13 residues. This CDR3 is CASKAGADNEQFF. The CDR3 DNA reads as TGCGCCAGCAAAGCCGGGGCAGACAATGAGCAGTTCTTC.

The V call is TRBV28, the J call TRBJ1-5; D may be TRBD1 (6 bases). CDR3 length: 16 amino acids. Per germline, CDR1 MDHEN and CDR2 SYDVKM. V lost 6 bases to trimming and J lost 1 base, with 16 bases between them. The CDR3 protein is CASSLLGQGSNQPQHF. The CDR3 region has the DNA TGTGCCAGCAGCCTCCTCGGGCAGGGGAGCAATCAGCCCCAGCATTTT.

This rearrangement joins TRBV5-1 to TRBJ2-3; D is ambiguous. Trimming removed 0 bases from V and 0 bases from J, with 5 bases in between. Germline CDR1 and CDR2: SGHRS and YFSETQ. The CDR3 length is 14 residues. CDR3 sequence (DNA): TGCGCCAGCAGCTTGGCCCTTAGCACAGATACGCAGTATTTT. Its protein is CASSLALSTDTQYF. Drawing the rest from reference TRBV5-1 and TRBJ2-3, the complete variable domain is KAGVTQTPRYLIKTRGQQVTLSCSPISGHRSVSWYQQTPGQGLQFLFEYFSETQRNKGNFPGRFSGRQFSNSRSEMNVSTLELGDSALYLCASSLALSTDTQYFGPGTRLTVL.

This chain links TRBV5-1 with TRBJ2-3; 7 bases match TRBD2. The CDR3 is 15 amino acids. Germline loops: CDR1 SGHRS, CDR2 YFSETQ. Trimming at V came to 1 base and at J to 5 bases, leaving 7 bases not matched to a gene. CDR3 coding DNA: TGCGCCAGCAGCTTGCCGCGGGGGTTACAAGATACGCAGTATTTT. It codes for CASSLPRGLQDTQYF. The full variable domain, completed using reference TRBV5-1 and TRBJ2-3, is KAGVTQTPRYLIKTRGQQVTLSCSPISGHRSVSWYQQTPGQGLQFLFEYFSETQRNKGNFPGRFSGRQFSNSRSEMNVSTLELGDSALYLCASSLPRGLQDTQYFGPGTRLTVL.

V usage is TRBV19 and J usage is TRBJ1-2; D not certain. V lost 3 bases to trimming and J lost 0 bases, with 11 bases between them. Germline values: CDR1 LNHDA, CDR2 SQIVND (reference sequence). The CDR3 length is 15 residues. The CDR3, as DNA: TGTGCCAGTAGTATCGGACGGACCTCTAACTATGGCTACACCTTC. Its translation: CASSIGRTSNYGYTF.

The chain combines TRBV5-6 with TRBJ2-7, with D perhaps matching TRBD1 or TRBD2 (5 bases each). CDR1 SGHDT and CDR2 YYEEEE come from the germline V gene. Trimming removed 4 bases at V and 4 bases at J, with 15 bases between. CDR3 length: 14 residues. The CDR3 DNA is TGTGCCAGCAGCGTATCAGGGAGTCGGTACGAGCAGTACTTC. Translating it yields CASSVSGSRYEQYF.

The chain has TRBV7-8 and TRBJ1-6; D is perhaps TRBD1 (5 bases). The CDR3 totals 14 residues. V was pared by 5 bases and J by 10 bases, with 15 bases between. The V gene's germline CDR1 is SGHVS and CDR2 FQNEAQ. In DNA form, the CDR3 reads TGTGCCAGCAGCCCAGGTTCGGGGGGATCACCCCTCCACTTT. It translates to CASSPGSGGSPLHF.

The chain couples TRBV6-1 to TRBJ2-1; D possibly corresponds to TRBD1 (6 bases). Looked up from germline, CDR1 is MNHNS and CDR2 is SASEGT. V was trimmed by 6 bases and J by 0 bases, leaving 12 bases between them. The CDR3 totals 15 residues. CDR3 sequence (DNA): TGTGCCAGCAGAGACGACAGGAGCTCCTACAATGAGCAGTTCTTC. It yields the protein CASRDDRSSYNEQFF.